This is a list of T cell receptor beta chains from one sample in a study of T cell responses to AZD1222 COVID-19 vaccine. Repertoires were generated with immunoSEQ multiplex PCR, while TCRdb's copy carries only in-frame clones and drops some. The sample contains some 20,000 clones, about four fifths of which appear only once. The sample consisted of peripheral blood, taken 28 days after the second AZD1222 dose. The receptors derive from an adult who received the AZD1222 COVID-19 vaccine. Both conserved end residues are part of each CDR3. A D gene is named only where the DNA matches it firmly. Clone size is shown for a subset of rows, as once, few, many or a class of expanded clone.

J: TRBJ2-3; V: TRBV7-3; size: once; D: NA; CDR3: CASSRDRSTDTQYF; DNA: TGTGCCAGCAGCCGGGACCGAAGCACAGATACGCAGTATTTT
J: TRBJ1-5; V: TRBV4-2; size: few; D: NA; CDR3: CASSQELRQGYQPQHF; DNA: TGTGCCAGCAGCCAAGAGCTTAGGCAGGGGTACCAGCCCCAGCATTTT
J: TRBJ2-2; V: TRBV30; size: NA; D: NA; CDR3: CAWSVEWELFF; DNA: TGTGCCTGGAGTGTAGAGTGGGAGCTGTTTTTT
J: TRBJ2-1; V: TRBV5-1; size: NA; D: NA; CDR3: CASSLGNNEQFF; DNA: TGCGCCAGCAGCTTGGGTAACAATGAGCAGTTCTTC
J: TRBJ2-7; V: TRBV19; size: NA; D: TRBD1; CDR3: CASSMGDRGSYEQYF; DNA: TGTGCCAGTAGTATGGGGGACAGGGGCTCCTACGAGCAGTACTTC
J: TRBJ1-5; V: TRBV27; size: once; D: TRBD1; CDR3: CASSFVQGSQPQHF; DNA: TGTGCCAGCAGTTTTGTACAGGGGTCTCAGCCCCAGCATTTT
J: TRBJ2-1; V: TRBV27; size: NA; D: NA; CDR3: CASSFGGVGNEQFF; DNA: TGTGCCAGCAGTTTTGGAGGGGTTGGCAATGAGCAGTTCTTC
J: TRBJ1-3; V: TRBV5-1; size: NA; D: NA; CDR3: CASSLAGRKLGNTIYF; DNA: TGCGCCAGCAGCTTGGCCGGGAGAAAGCTTGGAAACACCATATATTTT
J: TRBJ1-3; V: TRBV7-2; size: NA; D: NA; CDR3: CASSSNSGNTIYF; DNA: TGTGCCAGCAGCTCCAACTCTGGAAACACCATATATTTT
J: TRBJ2-1; V: TRBV2; size: NA; D: NA; CDR3: CASSERDNSYNEQFF; DNA: TGTGCCAGCAGTGAGCGGGACAACTCCTACAATGAGCAGTTCTTC
J: TRBJ1-6; V: TRBV29-1; size: NA; D: NA; CDR3: CSVLPNSGSPLHF; DNA: TGCAGCGTTCTACCTAATTCGGGTTCACCCCTCCACTTT
J: TRBJ2-5; V: TRBV7-2; size: once; D: NA; CDR3: CASSPEVRDSETQYF; DNA: TGTGCCAGCAGCCCCGAGGTGCGGGATAGTGAGACCCAGTACTTC
J: TRBJ2-7; V: TRBV15; size: NA; D: NA; CDR3: CATSTGLVDYEQYF; DNA: TGTGCCACCAGCACAGGGTTGGTAGACTACGAGCAGTACTTC
J: TRBJ1-3; V: TRBV3-1/TRBV3-2; size: few; D: NA; CDR3: CASSQEVGGNTIYF; DNA: TGTGCCAGCAGCCAAGAGGTCGGCGGAAACACCATATATTTT
J: TRBJ2-2; V: TRBV5-1; size: NA; D: NA; CDR3: CASSLQRSNTGELFF; DNA: TGCGCCAGCAGCTTGCAGCGGAGTAACACCGGGGAGCTGTTTTTT
J: TRBJ1-2; V: TRBV30; size: NA; D: NA; CDR3: CAWSVISEGYTF; DNA: TGTGCCTGGAGTGTAATTAGCGAGGGCTACACCTTC
J: TRBJ2-7; V: TRBV5-5; size: NA; D: NA; CDR3: CASSQITGTAFVGYF; DNA: TGTGCCAGCAGCCAAATAACCGGGACTGCCTTCGTGGGGTACTTC
J: TRBJ2-5; V: TRBV19; size: NA; D: NA; CDR3: CASSVEVGSETQYF; DNA: TGTGCCAGTAGTGTGGAGGTCGGATCAGAGACCCAGTACTTC
J: TRBJ1-1; V: TRBV28; size: once; D: NA; CDR3: CASRIQASEAFF; DNA: TGTGCCAGCAGGATCCAGGCGTCTGAAGCTTTCTTT
J: TRBJ2-2; V: TRBV15; size: NA; D: TRBD1; CDR3: CATSRGTGGSTGELFF; DNA: TGTGCCACCAGCAGGGGGACAGGGGGGTCAACCGGGGAGCTGTTTTTT
J: TRBJ2-1; V: TRBV27; size: NA; D: NA; CDR3: CATLWGSEQFF; DNA: TGTGCCACCCTATGGGGGAGTGAGCAGTTCTTC
J: TRBJ1-2; V: TRBV19; size: NA; D: NA; CDR3: CASSPEGTWGYTF; DNA: TGTGCCAGTAGTCCAGAAGGGACTTGGGGCTACACCTTC
J: TRBJ2-2; V: TRBV5-4; size: NA; D: TRBD2; CDR3: CASSSNSGILNTGELFF; DNA: TGTGCCAGCAGCTCCAATAGCGGGATCCTGAACACCGGGGAGCTGTTTTTT
J: TRBJ2-7; V: TRBV28; size: few; D: NA; CDR3: CASSSYTFLKGVYEQYF; DNA: TGTGCCAGCAGTTCCTACACCTTTCTTAAGGGTGTCTACGAGCAGTACTTC
J: TRBJ2-7; V: TRBV5-4; size: NA; D: NA; CDR3: CASSLGEFSYEQYF; DNA: TGTGCCAGCAGCTTGGGGGAGTTCTCCTACGAGCAGTACTTC
J: TRBJ1-1; V: TRBV6-2/TRBV6-3; size: NA; D: NA; CDR3: CASSFPRRKNTEAFF; DNA: TGTGCCAGCAGTTTCCCCCGGCGGAAGAACACTGAAGCTTTCTTT
J: TRBJ2-2; V: TRBV4-2; size: NA; D: NA; CDR3: CASSHGDSQRELFF; DNA: TGTGCCAGCAGCCACGGGGACTCTCAGCGGGAGCTGTTTTTT
J: TRBJ2-4; V: TRBV28; size: NA; D: NA; CDR3: CAAVDRTAKNIQYF; DNA: TGTGCCGCCGTCGACAGGACGGCCAAAAACATTCAGTACTTC
J: TRBJ1-6; V: TRBV28; size: NA; D: NA; CDR3: CASSSTGPGRPLHF; DNA: TGTGCCAGCAGTTCAACCGGCCCCGGTCGACCCCTCCACTTT